Sequencing of this T cell receptor beta chain was carried out in a study of cytomegalovirus exposure and HLA in healthy donors listed by TCRdb under 2017. Study-level background: An earlier analysis of a few hundred of the donors reported 276 Gb of sequence data and roughly 120 million unique TCR beta sequences obtained from some 170 million T cells. In addition to the first cohort of 650 to 750 subjects, a separate validation cohort of around 110 different subjects was used. The number of typed donors differed by locus: about 620-640 for A, B, C, DRB1 and DQB1; 500 to 550 for DQA1; fewer than 610 for DPA1; and some 450 for DPB1. All discovery cohort repertoires had been generated using a single sequencing platform. The study was designed to test whether signatures of past pathogen exposure could be identified by cataloging public T cell receptors. Rather than using new phenotypic data, the later analysis identified candidate immune exposures from TCR beta sequences and from how often those sequences occurred across donors. Because of strong linkage in the cohort, five DR-DQ haplotypes were treated as single units for association and clustering. A later genetic analysis took genome-wide SNP genotypes for about three fifths of the 666 donors and used that subset as a discovery cohort. In a later analysis, previously published TCR beta repertoires from hundreds of donors were re-analyzed and high-resolution HLA genotyping was added so that TCR occurrence patterns could be studied. On average, approximately 250,000 unique TCR beta nucleotide sequences were sequenced per donor among some 430 genotyped donors of the cohort, with roughly 18% of those sequences being non-productive. Donor age, sex, ethnicity and CMV serostatus were compiled together with the repertoire data. An earlier analysis of 500 to 750 of the donors applied high-throughput TCR beta sequencing to assess whether each TCR beta V gene segment acted as functional or pseudogenic. The study used immunosequencing to profile the T cell repertoires of approximately 690 subjects and linked those repertoires to cytomegalovirus serostatus. Among the roughly 400 genotyped donors, around 81% belonged to the genetic ancestry cluster associated with self-reported Caucasian donors. An early release that covered about 600 HLA-typed donors contained about 300 gigabases of sequencing data and 75 million to 100 million unique TCR sequences. HLA typing covered class I and class II loci at four-digit resolution. High-throughput TCR immunosequencing, statistical association of individual TCRs with disease status, and machine learning were combined to predict cytomegalovirus infection status.

The research as a whole found: Because HLA typing was missing for some donors at each locus, association tests included only the typed subset. The earlier analysis of fewer than 750 of the donors excluded approximately 15 rarely observed V segments, including chromosome 9 orphons, because counts were too low. Most CMV-associated TCR beta chains appeared to be HLA-restricted in a later analysis, and the HLA associations seemed to be driven largely by CMV exposure. According to a later genetic analysis, donors in an Asian-associated ancestry cluster had fewer N-insertions in productive TCRs than the approximately 610-donor mean. The authors suggested that the approach could potentially be extended to other disease states and immunological phenotypes. Sequencing depth was assumed to be roughly uniform across donors in the presence/absence analyses, though that assumption may not hold. CMV serostatus was the only immune exposure information available for the cohort. Most TCR sequences were observed very rarely across donors, whereas some public TCRs were present in many individuals. The classifier was reported to diagnose cytomegalovirus status with high specificity and sensitivity in both the original cohort and the validation cohort. In a later analysis, HLA-associated TCR beta chains were found to be more clonally expanded and to have lower generation probabilities than equally common non-associated chains. This cohort had only TCR beta chains sequenced, and the lack of alpha or paired-chain data limited which features could be detected. A later genetic analysis associated a missense DCLRE1C variant with V-gene and J-gene trimming of TCR beta chains, and an independent cohort replicated the association. In a later analysis, around 17,000 TCR beta sequences were associated with specific HLA alleles at a false discovery rate of 0.05. A group of highly shared sequence variants was considered likely to be a technical artifact of the sequencing pipeline. A few of the identified cytomegalovirus-associated TCR beta chains were confirmed in vitro to be specific for cytomegalovirus antigens. In a later analysis, several top co-occurrence clusters were reported to appear linked to parvovirus B19, influenza, CMV and Epstein-Barr virus. The study gave a list of under 200 TCR beta chains associated with cytomegalovirus. Correlated functional status among segregating V segments might reflect linkage disequilibrium, but an unknown experimental factor could not be ruled out. Assigning TCR associations to individual alleles was difficult when HLA alleles, especially DR and DQ, strongly co-occurred. An earlier analysis of approximately 540 of the donors showed that most TCR beta V segments appeared in productive rearrangements either about 90% or about 30% of the time, which broadly matched IMGT annotations. A further reported finding was that TCR beta sequences accurately predicted the HLA-A and HLA-B alleles for most subjects in the first cohort. Some IMGT-functional V segments, including TRBV6-2 and TRBV6-3, could not be distinguished by the 87-base-pair reads and were therefore excluded. According to a later analysis, TCR association rates differed among HLA loci, with DRB1 alleles showing the most associated TCRs and HLA-C alleles showing the fewest.

Between the V and J ends, shortened by 0 bases and 6 bases respectively, the junction contains 15 bases. Including the terminal cysteine and phenylalanine, the CDR3 comprises 15 residues. Only CDR3 DNA remains: 45 bases, in frame from the first base. Per the germline V gene, MNHEY is the CDR1 and SVGAGI is the CDR2. In the case of this clone: This receptor's antigen is unknown. Base qualities are not recorded, but no much larger clone differs from it by a single base.

The library relied on the immunoSEQ multiplex PCR assay. For the multiplex PCR, a mixture combining 60 forward primers for TCR Vbeta segments and 13 reverse primers for TCR Jbeta segments was used. Amplification of the CDR3 region of rearranged TCR beta genes was performed with a multiplex PCR assay on genomic DNA. The amplified TCR beta libraries were sequenced on the Illumina HiSeq System as 87-base-pair reads. On the study's bioinformatics: In a later analysis, 80 million or so unique TCR beta chains were counted across the approximately 640 repertoires, and around 10 million of these chains were shared by at least two donors. A nearest-neighbor algorithm error-corrected the raw reads and collapsed the reads into unique sequences, merging closely related sequences to remove PCR and sequencing errors. V, D and J gene segments were assigned by aligning CDR3 sequences to IMGT reference sequences. For a sequence to be retained, a match of at least six nucleotides was required to both a V gene segment and a J gene segment. A rearrangement counted as productive if the CDR3 had no stop codons and remained in frame with V and J, and every other rearrangement counted as non-productive. Following IMGT convention, CDR3 was defined as the stretch from the second conserved V-encoded cysteine to the conserved J-encoded phenylalanine. Sequences without an unambiguous match to a single V gene segment were excluded from the earlier analysis of approximately 560 of the donors. In an earlier analysis of 587 of the donors, a V segment was called functional when productive rearrangements were above 56.7%, and segregating when the standard deviation between donors exceeded 5%. A statistical classification framework was developed to diagnose cytomegalovirus status using the catalog of TCR beta chain sequences. V and J gene assignment, in a later analysis, came from comparing TCR nucleotide sequences with IMGT/GENE-DB human TR gene sequences. Using the TCRdist pipeline, a later analysis assigned CDR3 sequences along with most-parsimonious VDJ recombination scenarios. In a later analysis, each TCR beta chain was defined by its CDR3 amino acid sequence together with its V-gene family, and reads without a unique V-gene family were excluded. As a way to deal with suspected cross-contamination and a sequencing artifact, a later analysis dropped roughly 600 nucleotide sequences that were highly shared and had low generation probability. For each public chain, a later analysis derived a clonal expansion index from normalized ranks of inferred template counts within each repertoire. A later analysis computed generation probabilities with a VDJ recombination model fitted to out-of-frame rearrangements, and checked the results against IGoR. In a later analysis, hypergeometric tests were used to score TCR-TCR, TCR-HLA and TCR-CMV co-occurrence, with a repertoire-size bias correction applied to TCR pairs. In a later analysis, false discovery rates were estimated by permuting HLA or CMV assignments 20 times. In a later analysis, co-occurring TCRs were grouped using DBSCAN, with TCRdist sequence similarity added in when clustering inside HLA-allele-positive subsets. Repertoires with fewer than 30,000 or more than 120,000 public chains, plus five repertoires with anomalous nucleotide sharing, were excluded from co-occurrence clustering. Not all clones reach the TCRdb copy of this immuneACCESS table, which keeps in-frame sequences only. Checked studies attribute under half of the gap to unresolved V genes and leave the rest unexplained. The D gene and trimming were derived from the DNA, and the V and J assignments and clone size from that table. The table for this sample lists 150,000 to 200,000 clones; roughly 81% of them were counted only once. Of the sample, approximately 2% is held by the ten largest clones.

The cohort consisted of 666 healthy bone marrow donors. At the time of sampling, all cohort members were nominally healthy, though unrecorded immune exposures were likely present. The donor was CMV seropositive and belonged to the group of about 290 seropositive cohort members. A peripheral blood sample was provided by each donor, and peripheral blood mononuclear cells were used for TCR beta sequencing. Genomic DNA extraction from the blood cell samples was performed with the Qiagen DNeasy Blood Extraction Kit. Sequencing was performed on PBMCs. The V and J genes are TRBV6-5 and TRBJ2-7; tentative D gene TRBD1, with 6 bases matching. The TCR originated in a young man in good health and CMV-seropositive. The DNA sequence is given as TGTGCCAGCAGTTACTCGAACAGGGTTCAGGCCGAGCAGTACTTC. This codes for CASSYSNRVQAEQYF.